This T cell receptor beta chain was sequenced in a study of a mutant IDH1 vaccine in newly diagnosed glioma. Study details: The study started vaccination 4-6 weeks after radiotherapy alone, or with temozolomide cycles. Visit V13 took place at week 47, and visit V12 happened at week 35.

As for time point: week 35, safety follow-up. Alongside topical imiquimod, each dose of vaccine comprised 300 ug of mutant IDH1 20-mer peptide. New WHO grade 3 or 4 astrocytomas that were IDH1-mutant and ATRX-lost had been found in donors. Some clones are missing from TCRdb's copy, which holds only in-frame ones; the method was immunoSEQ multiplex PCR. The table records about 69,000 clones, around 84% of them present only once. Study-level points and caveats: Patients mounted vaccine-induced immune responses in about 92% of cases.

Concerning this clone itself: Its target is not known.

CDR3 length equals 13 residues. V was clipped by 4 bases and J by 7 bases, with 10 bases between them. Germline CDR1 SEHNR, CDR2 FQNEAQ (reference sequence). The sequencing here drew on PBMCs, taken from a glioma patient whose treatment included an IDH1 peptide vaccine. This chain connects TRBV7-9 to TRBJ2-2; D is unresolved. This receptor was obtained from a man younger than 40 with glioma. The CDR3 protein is CASSYGLDGELFF. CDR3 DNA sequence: TGTGCCAGCAGCTACGGTCTCGACGGGGAGCTGTTTTTT.